What follows is one TCR beta chain and its context. The sample comes from a study of blood T cells in healthy people across ages. PCR was performed a second time for about 7 to 11 cycles using a sample-barcoded 5' primer and a J-beta primer mix. Every sample returned 2.5 million or more CDR3-containing paired-end reads. Each CDR3 protein is one row after TCRdb ran MiXCR on the 5' RACE reads. The sample consists of about 1.8 million distinct CDR3 sequences, around half of them appearing once. This receptor was taken from a woman aged 40 to 50 in good health. Material for sequencing was blood.

CDR3 DNA sequence: TGTGCCAGCAGTTACCCGGCGGGTAGCGGGGGGTCCCAAGAGACCCAGTACTTC. It yields the protein CASSYPAGSGGSQETQYF. J is TRBJ2-5 and V is TRBV6-5; 10 positions match TRBD2. V shed 2 bases and J 1 base; nucleotides not matched to a gene: 10. Per the germline V gene, CDR1 is MNHEY and CDR2 is SVGAGI. The CDR3 contains 18 residues.